These 18 T cell receptor beta chains came from one sample sequenced in a study of STAT3 mutations in large granular lymphocyte leukemia. Method: immunoSEQ multiplex PCR; TCRdb's copy keeps in-frame clones and lacks some. The sample records about 4,300 clones, 45% to 50% being singletons. No cognate antigen is known for these TCRs. Study results and limitations: Every T-LGLL patient had at least one immunodominant TCRbeta clonotype.

Sequencing used peripheral blood mononuclear cells. The receptors stem from a man between 60 and 75 years old with T-cell large granular lymphocyte leukemia. Some clones in this sample may be carry-over from other donors' samples.

This rearrangement joins TRBV5-1 to TRBJ2-5, with 12 bases matching TRBD2. The CDR3 consists of 16 residues. V lost 0 bases and J lost 4; bases outside the gene matches: 4. Germline CDR1 is SGHRS and CDR2 is YFSETQ. In DNA, the CDR3 is TGCGCCAGCAGCTTGGTAGGACTAGCGGGGTCAGAGACCCAGTACTTC. Encoded protein: CASSLVGLAGSETQYF. Drawing the rest from reference TRBV5-1 and TRBJ2-5, the complete variable domain is KAGVTQTPRYLIKTRGQQVTLSCSPISGHRSVSWYQQTPGQGLQFLFEYFSETQRNKGNFPGRFSGRQFSNSRSEMNVSTLELGDSALYLCASSLVGLAGSETQYFGPGTRLLVL.

The V gene is TRBV7-9, the J gene TRBJ2-7; possibly TRBD2 for D (6 bases). Germline V gene sequence: CDR1 SEHNR, CDR2 FQNEAQ (reference sequence). The V and J ends lost 6 bases and 7 bases respectively, with 16 bases between them. This CDR3 has 13 amino acids. CDR3 DNA sequence: TGTGCCAGCAGTTCAGGACTATCGCGGGAGCAGTACGTC. It is translated as CASSSGLSREQYV.

The CDR3 DNA reads as TGTGCCATCAGTCCCGGCGGGGGAGCCTACGAGCAGTACGTC. This codes for CAISPGGGAYEQYV. The genes are TRBV10-3 and TRBJ2-7, with 7 bases that match TRBD2. This CDR3 comprises 14 residues. Germline V lookup: CDR1 ENHRY, CDR2 SYGVKD. The V and J ends lost 5 bases and 2 bases, in that order; junction bases with no gene match: 6.

The rearrangement links TRBV4-2 to TRBJ1-5; D gene ambiguous. V was pared by 3 bases and J by 11 bases, with 20 bases between. The CDR3 has 15 amino acids. Germline lookup yields CDR1 LGHNA and CDR2 YNFKEQ. In DNA, the CDR3 is TGTGCCAGCAGCCATCCCGGGCAGTTGGGCTGGGCCCAGCATTTT. This gives the protein CASSHPGQLGWAQHF.

This clone was observed a few times. This CDR3 is CASMVTPNSYNEQFF. CDR3 DNA sequence: TGTGCCAGCATGGTTACGCCTAACTCCTACAATGAGCAGTTCTTC. The gene calls are TRBV5-4 and TRBJ2-1; D is undetermined. This CDR3 is built from 15 residues. Germline assignment: CDR1 SGHNT and CDR2 YYREEE (reference sequence). Trimming shortened V by 6 bases and J by 0 bases, and 13 bases separated the two germline ends.

This clone was counted between two and nine times. The chain uses TRBV29-1 and TRBJ1-2, with D possibly being TRBD1 (5 bases). This CDR3 contains 11 residues. Per the germline V gene, CDR1 is SQVTM and CDR2 is ANQGSEA. Deletions cut 1 base from V and 7 bases from J, with 7 bases between. The CDR3 nucleotides are TGCAGCGTTGAAGTCGGGGGTGGCTACACCTTC. Its protein is CSVEVGGGYTF.

The chain couples TRBV25-1 to TRBJ1-2; no firm D call. CDR1 MGHDK and CDR2 SYGVNS come from the germline V gene. The CDR3 runs 11 residues. The germline V and J ends were trimmed by 2 bases and 7 bases, with 5 bases remaining between them. As DNA, the CDR3 is TGTGCCAGCAGTGAAGAATTTGGCTACACCTTC. This sequence encodes CASSEEFGYTF.

This clone was picked up one time. The gene calls are TRBV7-9 and TRBJ2-3, with D hard to call. With 1 base removed from V and 14 bases from J, the gap between germline ends came to 13 bases. This CDR3 region has 12 residues. CDR1 SEHNR and CDR2 FQNEAQ come from the germline V gene (reference sequence). CDR3 amino acids: CASSLDVGLRYF. CDR3 nucleotides: TGTGCCAGCAGCTTAGACGTGGGCCTTCGGTATTTT.

A single count supports this clone. The chain has TRBV6-5 and TRBJ2-7, with 10 bases identical to TRBD2. The germline V gene encodes CDR1 MNHEY and CDR2 SVGAGI. This CDR3 comprises 15 residues. The junction had 6 bases not matched to a gene; V was cut back by 2 bases and J by 5 bases. The CDR3, as DNA: TGTGCCAGCAGTTACCGGGCTAGCGGGGGCCACGAGCAGTACGTC. Translation gives CASSYRASGGHEQYV.

The rearrangement joins TRBV7-9 to TRBJ2-7; D gene ambiguous. Germline values: CDR1 SEHNR, CDR2 FQNEAQ (reference sequence). The CDR3 runs to 12 residues. CDR3 sequence reads: CATSASAYEQYF. CDR3 coding DNA: TGTGCTACTTCCGCATCGGCCTACGAGCAGTACTTC.

CDR3 sequence reads: CAWSPPSLTGELFF. The CDR3 coding sequence is TGTGCCTGGAGTCCCCCTAGCCTCACCGGGGAGCTGTTTTTT. The J gene is TRBJ2-2, the V gene TRBV30; tentatively, D is TRBD2 (5 bases). The germline V and J ends were trimmed by 2 bases and 4 bases, with 11 bases remaining between them. The CDR3 has 14 amino acids. CDR1 is GTSNPN and CDR2 is SVGIG in the germline V gene (reference sequence).

This clone was seen more than once but under ten times. The V and J genes are TRBV10-2 and TRBJ2-7, with 7 bases that match TRBD1. Germline CDR1 reads WSHSY; CDR2 reads SAAADI. This CDR3 spans 13 amino acids. The junction had 4 bases not matched to a gene; V was cut back by 7 bases and J by 1 base. CDR3 amino acids: CASTEDRSYEQYF. The CDR3 region has the DNA TGCGCCAGCACAGAGGACAGGTCCTACGAGCAGTACTTC.

In this sample, this clone turned up a few times. The V gene is TRBV11-3, the J gene TRBJ2-4; D call uncertain. This CDR3 has 18 amino acids. Germline V gene sequence: CDR1 SGHNT, CDR2 YENEEA. The V end lost 2 bases, the J end lost 0 bases, and 17 bases lay between the germline ends. The CDR3, as DNA: TGTGCCAGCAGCTTATCTCCCAGAAATCATCTAGCCAAAAACATTCAGTACTTC. Its translation: CASSLSPRNHLAKNIQYF.

The V and J genes are TRBV7-9 and TRBJ1-2; D might be TRBD1 (5 bases). The CDR3 runs to 14 residues. The V gene lost 0 bases and the J gene lost 3 bases, with 8 bases spanning the gap. CDR1 and CDR2 (germline): SEHNR, FQNEAQ (reference sequence). CDR3 in amino acids: CASSLALGDYGYTF. Here the CDR3 DNA reads TGTGCCAGCAGCTTAGCGCTGGGGGACTATGGCTACACCTTC. Full variable domain (outside the CDR3, taken from reference TRBV7-9 and TRBJ1-2): DTGVSQNPRHKITKRGQNVTFRCDPISEHNRLYWYRQTLGQGPEFLTYFQNEAQLEKSRLLSDRFSAERPKGSFSTLEIQRTEQGDSAMYLCASSLALGDYGYTFGSGTRLTVV.

J is TRBJ1-4 and V is TRBV30, with TRBD1 matching over 7 bases. Germline loops: CDR1 GTSNPN, CDR2 SVGIG (reference sequence). The CDR3 contains 13 residues. Trimming cost V 5 bases and J 8 bases; bases outside gene matches: 8. The CDR3 sequence: CAWQGGAGEKLFF. In DNA, the CDR3 is TGTGCCTGGCAGGGGGGGGCTGGAGAAAAACTGTTTTTT. The variable domain in full, completed from reference TRBV30 and TRBJ1-4, reads SQTIHQWPATLVQPVGSPLSLECTVEGTSNPNLYWYRQAAGRGLQLLFYSVGIGQISSEVPQNLSASRPQDRQFILSSKKLLLSDSGFYLCAWQGGAGEKLFFGSGTQLSVL.

In DNA form, the CDR3 reads TGTGCCAGCAGCTCGGACAGGGGACATGGCTACACCTTC. It specifies CASSSDRGHGYTF. The rearrangement links TRBV7-9 to TRBJ1-2; 9 bases match TRBD1. CDR1 and CDR2 from the germline V gene are SEHNR and FQNEAQ (reference sequence). The CDR3 extends over 13 amino acids. V was pared by 4 bases and J by 6 bases, with 3 bases of the junction left unmatched.

The rearrangement uses TRBV5-4 and TRBJ1-3; D is unclear. V dropped 0 bases and J dropped 3 bases, with 7 bases sitting between them. The CDR3 runs 14 residues. CDR1 is SGHNT, CDR2 YYREEE, per germline (reference sequence). CDR3 sequence: CASSLDAGGNTIYF. The CDR3 DNA reads TGTGCCAGCAGCTTGGACGCGGGTGGAAACACCATATATTTT.

V and J are TRBV5-1 and TRBJ2-2; D call uncertain. The V end lost 5 bases, the J end lost 1 base, and 6 bases lay between the germline ends. Germline values: CDR1 SGHRS, CDR2 YFSETQ. The CDR3 spans 13 residues. CDR3 sequence reads: CASRSGNTGELFF. The CDR3 bases are TGCGCCAGCAGGTCAGGGAACACCGGGGAGCTGTTTTTT. Using reference TRBV5-1 and TRBJ2-2 for the parts outside the CDR3, the full variable domain is KAGVTQTPRYLIKTRGQQVTLSCSPISGHRSVSWYQQTPGQGLQFLFEYFSETQRNKGNFPGRFSGRQFSNSRSEMNVSTLELGDSALYLCASRSGNTGELFFGEGSRLTVL.